Each of the 29 T cell receptor beta chains below was sequenced from the same sample in a study of cytomegalovirus exposure and HLA in healthy donors. The PCR ran on 60 Vbeta and 13 Jbeta primers. The protocol was immunoSEQ multiplex PCR, while the TCRdb copy is restricted to in-frame clones and leaves out a portion. Counted here are 150,000 to 200,000 clones, about 80% occurring once; the ten biggest clones make up 13% to 15%. The sample taken for sequencing was PBMCs. Every receptor here comes from a woman aged 30 to 39 in good health and CMV-seropositive.

Comment on this clone: A read error may produce the germline difference seen at one junction end. This sequence joins TRBV7-9 and TRBJ1-4; 10 nucleotides agree with TRBD1. CDR3 size: 14 residues. Germline CDR1 SEHNR, CDR2 FQNEAQ (reference sequence). The DNA for the CDR3 is TGTTCCAGCACCACCGGACAGGGGGAGGAAAAACTGTTTTTT. Protein sequence: CSSTTGQGEEKLFF.

A single count supports this clone. V gene TRBV5-1 combines with J gene TRBJ2-3; possible D gene TRBD1, 7 bases. CDR3 length: 13 residues. Trimming cost V 7 bases and J 0 bases, with 9 bases left between them. CDR1 is SGHRS, CDR2 YFSETQ, per germline. CDR3 DNA: TGCGCCAGCGCGGGACAGAGCACAGATACGCAGTATTTT. This gives the protein CASAGQSTDTQYF.

The chain is built from TRBV7-9 and TRBJ2-3; 9 nucleotides align to TRBD2. This CDR3 contains 17 residues. The germline gives CDR1 SEHNR, CDR2 FQNEAQ (reference sequence). Trimming removed 5 bases from V and 7 bases from J; junction bases left unmatched: 16. Here the CDR3 DNA reads TGTGCCAGCAGCGATTCCGCGGATAGCGGGAGTTGGAATACGCAGTATTTT. Its protein product is CASSDSADSGSWNTQYF. The entire variable domain, with the rest obtained from reference TRBV7-9 and TRBJ2-3, is as follows: DTGVSQNPRHKITKRGQNVTFRCDPISEHNRLYWYRQTLGQGPEFLTYFQNEAQLEKSRLLSDRFSAERPKGSFSTLEIQRTEQGDSAMYLCASSDSADSGSWNTQYFGPGTRLTVL.

The rearrangement uses TRBV30 and TRBJ2-5, with 9 positions matching TRBD2. The germline gives CDR1 GTSNPN, CDR2 SVGIG (reference sequence). Trimming cost V 1 base and J 3 bases; bases outside gene matches: 6. The CDR3 has 15 residues. The CDR3 nucleotides read TGTGCCTGGAGTGACTTAGCGGGAGATGAAGAGACCCAGTACTTC. Translation: CAWSDLAGDEETQYF.

This chain connects TRBV6-1 to TRBJ2-5; 7 positions agree with TRBD1. The V gene's germline CDR1 is MNHNS and CDR2 SASEGT. The CDR3 totals 15 residues. The junction had 9 bases not matched to a gene; V was cut back by 7 bases and J by 1 base. Here the CDR3 reads CASTRTGATQETQYF. CDR3 sequence (DNA): TGTGCCAGCACTCGCACAGGGGCCACCCAAGAGACCCAGTACTTC.

This rearrangement joins TRBV10-1 to TRBJ1-4; 11 bases map to TRBD1. The length of the CDR3 is 18 residues. V lost 2 bases and J lost 7; bases outside the gene matches: 12. Germline V lookup: CDR1 WNHNN, CDR2 SYGVQD (reference sequence). The CDR3 DNA reads as TGCGCCAGCAGTGAGCCGGACAGGGGGCCGTCCCCCCTTGAAAAACTGTTTTTT. Residues: CASSEPDRGPSPLEKLFF.

This clone showed up just a few times. The genes are TRBV10-3 and TRBJ1-2; 11 bases line up with TRBD1. V lost 10 bases to trimming and J lost 6 bases; unmatched junction nucleotides: 16. CDR3 length: 16 residues. Looked up from germline, CDR1 is ENHRY and CDR2 is SYGVKD. The DNA of the CDR3 is TGTGCCACCACAAAGGGGACAGGGGGGGACTCCCATGGCTACACCTTC. Its protein is CATTKGTGGDSHGYTF.

V is TRBV19 and J is TRBJ1-5, with D maybe TRBD1 (6 bases). In germline, CDR1 is LNHDA, CDR2 SQIVND (reference sequence). The CDR3 is 13 amino acids. V dropped 7 bases and J dropped 4 bases, with 11 bases sitting between them. This chain's CDR3 is CASIGQGNQPQHF. In DNA, the CDR3 is TGTGCCAGTATCGGGCAGGGGAATCAGCCCCAGCATTTT.

V is TRBV10-2 and J is TRBJ1-5; 9 bases line up with TRBD1. The CDR3 extends over 17 amino acids. The V and J ends lost 8 bases and 0 bases, in that order; junction bases with no gene match: 11. The germline V gene encodes CDR1 WSHSY and CDR2 SAAADI. The CDR3 DNA follows: TGCGCCAGCTCCGGGGGACAGGGAGACTATAGCAATCAGCCCCAGCATTTT. It is translated as CASSGGQGDYSNQPQHF.

The rearrangement uses TRBV7-3 and TRBJ2-2; D might be TRBD1 (5 bases). Per germline, CDR1 SGHTA and CDR2 FQGTGA. The CDR3 contains 15 residues. The germline V and J ends were trimmed by 5 bases and 3 bases, with 13 bases remaining between them. This CDR3 reads CASSPGGADTGELFF. The CDR3 region has the DNA TGTGCCAGCAGCCCCGGTGGGGCGGACACCGGGGAGCTGTTTTTT.

This clone was counted a single time. The chain carries TRBV19 and TRBJ2-5, with TRBD2 matching over 11 bases. The CDR3 contains 15 residues. Germline values: CDR1 LNHDA, CDR2 SQIVND (reference sequence). V lost 3 bases, J lost 5 bases, and 5 bases stayed unmatched. This chain's CDR3 is CASSMLAGGSETQYF. The CDR3, as DNA: TGTGCCAGTAGTATGCTAGCGGGGGGTAGTGAGACCCAGTACTTC.

This rearrangement joins TRBV28 to TRBJ2-5; tentative D call: TRBD1 (6 bases). This CDR3 spans 15 amino acids. Looked up from germline, CDR1 is MDHEN and CDR2 is SYDVKM. V shed 5 bases and J shed 8 bases, with 21 bases lying between them. CDR3 DNA sequence: TGTGCCAGCAGTCCCCCCGACAGGCCAATCGAAACCCAGTACTTC. It is translated as CASSPPDRPIETQYF.

CDR3 sequence reads: CASSGAFRDEQYF. The CDR3 DNA sequence: TGTGCCAGCAGCGGCGCGTTCAGGGACGAGCAGTACTTC. The chain joins TRBV7-2 to TRBJ2-7; weak D call: TRBD1 (5 bases). The germline V and J ends were trimmed by 5 bases and 5 bases, with 13 bases remaining between them. The CDR3 contains 13 residues. CDR1 is SGHTA, CDR2 FQGNSA, per germline.

This sequence joins TRBV6-1 and TRBJ2-5; TRBD2 aligns across 7 bases. The germline CDR1 and CDR2 sequences are MNHNS and SASEGT. With 0 bases clipped from V and 5 bases from J, the junction kept 3 bases outside the gene matches. The CDR3 sequence is 14 residues long. DNA of the CDR3: TGTGCCAGCAGTGAAGCGGGGGGGGAGGAGACCCAGTACTTC. Protein: CASSEAGGEETQYF.

This chain uses TRBV28 with TRBJ2-5; TRBD1 matches at 9 bases. The CDR3 covers 15 residues. Germline CDR1 MDHEN, CDR2 SYDVKM. Unmatched junction bases numbered 6, after V lost 4 bases and J lost 3 bases. CDR3 sequence reads: CASSSPGQGEETQYF. The CDR3 region has the DNA TGTGCCAGCAGTTCCCCGGGACAGGGTGAAGAGACCCAGTACTTC.

The rearrangement links TRBV6-1 to TRBJ2-7; 7 positions match TRBD1. CDR1 MNHNS and CDR2 SASEGT come from the germline V gene. The CDR3 contains 15 residues. V was clipped by 7 bases and J by 6 bases; unmatched bases: 15. CDR3 sequence: CASTLPGQLPPEQYF. CDR3 DNA: TGTGCCAGCACCCTACCGGGACAGCTCCCCCCCGAGCAGTACTTC.

The rearrangement uses TRBV5-1 and TRBJ1-2, with D possibly TRBD1 on 5 matching bases. CDR3 length equals 16 residues. The V end was cut by 4 bases, the J end by 1 base, with 17 bases between. Looked up from germline, CDR1 is SGHRS and CDR2 is YFSETQ. The CDR3 loop is CASSRSGGDLNYGYTF. In DNA, the CDR3 is TGCGCCAGCAGCCGATCGGGGGGAGATCTTAACTATGGCTACACCTTC.

The V call is TRBV13, the J call TRBJ2-1, with a tentative D call TRBD1 (5 bases). Trimming stripped 5 bases from V and 3 bases from J, with 14 bases between. The CDR3 is made up of 15 amino acids. Germline V gene sequence: CDR1 PRHDT, CDR2 FYEKMQ (reference sequence). CDR3 in DNA: TGTGCCAGCAGCCCGATCCTTGACAGCTACAATGAGCAGTTCTTC. Translation: CASSPILDSYNEQFF.

In its sample, this clone was seen a few times. J is TRBJ2-7 and V is TRBV28; D is perhaps TRBD1 (6 bases). CDR3 length: 13 amino acids. CDR1 is MDHEN, CDR2 SYDVKM, per germline. Trimming stripped 9 bases from V and 6 bases from J, with 18 bases between. This chain's CDR3 is CASIKPGVSEQYF. The CDR3 bases are TGTGCCAGTATAAAACCAGGGGTTAGCGAGCAGTACTTC.

The V call is TRBV5-1, the J call TRBJ2-5; TRBD1 is a possible D gene (6 bases). Germline CDR1 SGHRS, CDR2 YFSETQ. Between the trimmed V and J ends, which lost 0 bases and 7 bases, there was a span of 10 bases. The CDR3 loop spans 13 amino acids. In DNA, the CDR3 is TGCGCCAGCAGCTTGGCACAGGGTAGGACCCAGTACTTC. Its translation is CASSLAQGRTQYF.

The rearrangement uses TRBV27 and TRBJ2-7; TRBD2 might be the D (5 bases). CDR1 is MNHEY, CDR2 SMNVEV, per germline (reference sequence). This CDR3 region has 13 residues. With 5 bases removed from V and 4 bases from J, the gap between germline ends came to 12 bases. CDR3 nucleotide sequence: TGTGCCAGCAGTCCCGAGCGAGGGTACGAGCAGTACTTC. It specifies CASSPERGYEQYF.

The rearrangement joins TRBV7-8 to TRBJ1-4, with 8 positions matching TRBD1. Unmatched junction bases numbered 8, after V lost 3 bases and J lost 8 bases. The length of the CDR3 is 15 residues. Looked up from germline, CDR1 is SGHVS and CDR2 is FQNEAQ. The CDR3 reads CASSLDREQGEKLFF. For the CDR3, the DNA is TGTGCCAGCAGCTTGGACAGGGAGCAGGGGGAAAAACTGTTTTTT.

The chain joins TRBV6-1 to TRBJ1-3; 8 bases fit TRBD1. Germline lookup yields CDR1 MNHNS and CDR2 SASEGT. The CDR3 length is 14 residues. Unmatched junction bases numbered 7, after V lost 5 bases and J lost 7 bases. Here the CDR3 DNA reads TGTGCCAGCAGTCGAGGACAGGGAGGGAACACCATATATTTT. Translation gives CASSRGQGGNTIYF.

This sequence joins TRBV11-2 and TRBJ2-3, with D unresolved. There are 13 residues in the CDR3. The V and J ends lost 0 bases and 11 bases respectively, with 12 bases between them. CDR1 is SGHAT, CDR2 FQNNGV, per germline. The CDR3 spells CASSLDQAYWQYF. CDR3 in DNA: TGTGCCAGCAGCTTAGATCAGGCTTATTGGCAGTATTTT.

The chain employs TRBV19 and TRBJ1-5; possible D gene TRBD1, 6 bases. Trimming left V 3 bases short and J 4 bases short, with 13 bases between. Germline V gene sequence: CDR1 LNHDA, CDR2 SQIVND (reference sequence). The CDR3 totals 15 residues. The DNA for the CDR3 is TGTGCCAGTAGTATTAGGCAGGGGACAAATCAGCCCCAGCATTTT. Residues: CASSIRQGTNQPQHF.

The chain is built from TRBV28 and TRBJ2-1; 7 positions match TRBD2. Germline loops: CDR1 MDHEN, CDR2 SYDVKM. Trimming took 2 bases from V and 4 from J; bases not matched to a gene: 17. This CDR3 is 19 amino acids long. CDR3 nucleotides: TGTGCCAGCAGTTTAGCGGGAAAGGGCGGGGGTGGGAGATACAATGAGCAGTTCTTC. Translated: CASSLAGKGGGGRYNEQFF.

V usage is TRBV6-6 and J usage is TRBJ1-6; 8 bases line up with TRBD1. The CDR3 has 15 amino acids. Trimming at V came to 10 bases and at J to 0 bases, leaving 5 bases not matched to a gene. Germline assignment: CDR1 MNHNY and CDR2 SVGAGI (reference sequence). CDR3 region: CATGDRSSYNSPLHF. CDR3 nucleotide sequence: TGTGCCACCGGGGACAGGAGCTCCTATAATTCACCCCTCCACTTT.

This chain connects TRBV30 to TRBJ2-5, with 12 positions matching TRBD2. V lost 0 bases to trimming and J lost 2 bases; unmatched junction nucleotides: 4. Germline V lookup: CDR1 GTSNPN, CDR2 SVGIG (reference sequence). CDR3 length: 16 amino acids. The DNA for the CDR3 is TGTGCCTGGAGTGTATCTAGCGGGGGGGGACAAGAGACCCAGTACTTC. It specifies CAWSVSSGGGQETQYF.

This clone was found once. This chain connects TRBV5-6 to TRBJ1-5, with 12 bases lining up with TRBD1. Germline trimming cut 4 bases from V and 7 bases from J; bases unmatched to any gene: 6. Germline V gives CDR1 SGHDT, CDR2 YYEEEE. The CDR3 contains 15 residues. The CDR3 DNA follows: TGTGCCAGCAGCGAGGGACAGGGGGCAAGCCAGCCCCAGCATTTT. It codes for CASSEGQGASQPQHF.